The entry below gives a single T cell receptor (beta chain) sequence along with its context. Sequencing used immunoSEQ multiplex PCR; TCRdb keeps in-frame clones, though not all of them. The table lists more than 25,000 clones, about 89% of them singletons. This specimen comes from a study of sequential checkpoint blockade in melanoma. Treatment meaning: randomized to nivolumab then ipilimumab (arm A) or the reverse (arm B). V lost 8 bases, J lost 8 bases, and 8 bases stayed unmatched. The CDR3 runs 13 residues. Germline assignment: CDR1 SEHNR and CDR2 FQNEAQ (reference sequence). V is TRBV7-9 and J is TRBJ2-1, with 8 bases that match TRBD1. The clonotype was recovered from a human donor with melanoma. This sample comprised CD8+ T cells sorted from blood (inferred from file names), obtained from a patient given nivolumab and ipilimumab in sequence. The CDR3 DNA follows: TGTGCCAGCGGACAGGGCGTTCAAGATGAGCAGTTCTTC. Encoded protein: CASGQGVQDEQFF.